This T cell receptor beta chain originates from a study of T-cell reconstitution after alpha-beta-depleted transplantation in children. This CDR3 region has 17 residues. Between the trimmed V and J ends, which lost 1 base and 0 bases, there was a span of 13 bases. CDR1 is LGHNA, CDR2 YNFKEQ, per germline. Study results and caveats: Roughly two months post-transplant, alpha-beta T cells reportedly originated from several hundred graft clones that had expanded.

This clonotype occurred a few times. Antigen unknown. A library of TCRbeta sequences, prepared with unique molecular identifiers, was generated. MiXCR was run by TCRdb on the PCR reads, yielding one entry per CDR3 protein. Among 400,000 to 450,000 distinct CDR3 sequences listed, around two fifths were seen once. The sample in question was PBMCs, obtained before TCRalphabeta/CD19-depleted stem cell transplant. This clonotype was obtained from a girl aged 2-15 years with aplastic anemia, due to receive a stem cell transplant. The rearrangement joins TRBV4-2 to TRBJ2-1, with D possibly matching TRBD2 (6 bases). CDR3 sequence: CASSQVLRRASYNEQFF. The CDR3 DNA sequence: TGTGCCAGCAGCCAAGTTCTCAGGAGGGCCTCCTACAATGAGCAGTTCTTC.